The present entry profiles one TCR beta chain with its context. Germline lookup yields CDR1 MNHEY and CDR2 SVGAGI. The CDR3 is 13 amino acids. The V gene lost 0 bases and the J gene lost 7 bases, with 9 bases spanning the gap. Seattle researchers signed up patients amid active infection and tracked them longitudinally. In the authors' methods: Estimation of nucleated cell counts relied on the amplification of reference gene primers. Generated by immunoSEQ multiplex PCR, the TCRdb table keeps only in-frame clones and is missing some. That table is the source of V, J and clone size, and D and trimming were worked out from the DNA. The table lists 300,000 to 450,000 clones, 89% of them singletons, with approximately 3% in the top ten. The data belong to a study of blood T cell repertoires in COVID-19. For the study at large: COVID-19 samples, acute and convalescent, were from the United States, Italy and Spain. From T cells, B-cell-depleted T cells, or PBMCs came the material, which was cDNA or gDNA.

This TCR was recovered from a woman under 40 with COVID-19, enrolled during active disease. Sequencing input: peripheral blood. This sequence joins TRBV6-5 and TRBJ1-2; unclear D gene. The CDR3: CASSYSNGFGYTF. The DNA for the CDR3 is TGTGCCAGCAGTTACTCGAACGGGTTTGGCTACACCTTC.